The 10 T cell receptor delta chains below were found in one sample sequenced in a study of human gamma delta and Vdelta1 T cells. TCRdb reanalysed the PCR reads via CATT. Counted here are around 13,000 delta-chain clones, approximately 51% occurring once; the ten biggest clones make up approximately 1.5%. Antigen specificity for these receptors is unknown. Material: Vdelta1 gamma-delta T cells from blood grown in culture (DOT cells). Source of these receptors: a human donor in good health.

The gene calls are TRDV1 and TRDJ1; 8 bases map to TRDD3. The CDR3 loop spans 25 amino acids. The V gene end was trimmed by 0 bases and the J gene end by 3 bases; junction bases not matched to a gene: 33. In germline, CDR1 is TSWWSYY, CDR2 QGS. CDR3 nucleotides: TGTGCTCTTGGGGAACTCGCCCCTACTGGGAACCTACTGGGGGGTACGCGAGGGAAGTCCGATAAACTCATCTTT. Translated: CALGELAPTGNLLGGTRGKSDKLIF.

The chain is built from TRDV1 and TRDJ1; 10 nucleotides align to TRDD3. Per the germline V gene, CDR1 is TSWWSYY and CDR2 is QGS. The CDR3 runs to 23 residues. Germline trimming cut 1 base from V and 0 bases from J; bases unmatched to any gene: 23. In DNA form, the CDR3 reads TGTGCTCTTGGGGAACGCGCGATACGGCTGGGGGATATGGCCACGTGGTACACCGATAAACTCATCTTT. Residues: CALGERAIRLGDMATWYTDKLIF.

J is TRDJ1 and V is TRDV1; 7 bases are a match to TRDD3. The CDR3 runs 18 residues. Germline CDR1 is TSWWSYY and CDR2 is QGS. Trimming removed 0 bases from V and 0 bases from J; junction bases left unmatched: 10. The CDR3 spells CALGELSSTGVYTDKLIF. DNA of the CDR3: TGTGCTCTTGGGGAACTTTCGTCTACTGGGGTGTACACCGATAAACTCATCTTT.

This chain links TRDV1 with TRDJ1; 7 bases agree with TRDD2. Germline V gives CDR1 TSWWSYY, CDR2 QGS. The CDR3 length is 22 residues. J lost 0 bases, V lost 2 bases, and 24 bases had no gene match. The CDR3 DNA is TGTGCTCTTGGGGAAATTAGGTCTTCCTATAACCGGGGAATACCGTACACCGATAAACTCATCTTT. Its protein is CALGEIRSSYNRGIPYTDKLIF.

The chain combines TRDV1 with TRDJ1; 9 nucleotides match TRDD3. This CDR3 region has 21 residues. Unmatched junction bases numbered 20, after V lost 1 base and J lost 2 bases. From germline, CDR1 is TSWWSYY and CDR2 QGS. CDR3 residues: CALGEPSFPNRWGIKTDKLIF. The CDR3 nucleotides read TGTGCTCTTGGGGAACCCTCCTTCCCCAACCGGTGGGGGATAAAAACCGATAAACTCATCTTT.

The rearrangement links TRDV1 to TRDJ1; no definite D call. Trimming left V 5 bases short and J 4 bases short, with 14 bases between. The CDR3 length is 14 residues. Germline V lookup: CDR1 TSWWSYY, CDR2 QGS. CDR3 sequence: CALGYYPHDDKLIF. DNA for the CDR3: TGTGCTCTTGGGTACTACCCCCATGACGATAAACTCATCTTT.

This clone was observed a few times. In the same sample, other DNA sequences code for this CDR3. The rearrangement joins TRDV1 to TRDJ1, with 8 bases aligning to TRDD2. V was pared by 0 bases and J by 2 bases, with 23 bases of the junction left unmatched. Germline V gene sequence: CDR1 TSWWSYY, CDR2 QGS. This CDR3 is 22 amino acids long. The CDR3 DNA reads as TGTGCTCTTGGGGAACTCTTTACCTGCCTTCCTAAGGTAGGCTATAAGACCGATAAACTCATCTTT. Translated: CALGELFTCLPKVGYKTDKLIF.

This chain joins TRDV1 and TRDJ1, with unresolved D. CDR3 size: 19 residues. The germline CDR1 and CDR2 sequences are TSWWSYY and QGS. The germline V and J ends were trimmed by 2 bases and 0 bases, with 22 bases remaining between them. CDR3 coding DNA: TGTGCTCTTGGGGAATGGACCAGGAGGGAGGACCCGTACACCGATAAACTCATCTTT. Protein product: CALGEWTRREDPYTDKLIF.

In this sample, this clone turned up a few times. The V and J genes are TRDV1 and TRDJ1; the D call may be TRDD2 or TRDD3 (6 bases each). CDR1 and CDR2 (germline): TSWWSYY, QGS. CDR3 size: 22 residues. V was pared by 2 bases and J by 2 bases, with 33 bases between. Here the CDR3 reads CALGEVLPAGWGAHSSTDKLIF. The CDR3 DNA reads TGTGCTCTTGGGGAAGTCCTACCCGCTGGCTGGGGTGCTCACTCGTCTACCGATAAACTCATCTTT.

This clone is medium-sized. The rearrangement uses TRDV1 and TRDJ1, with TRDD3 matching over 12 bases. CDR1 is TSWWSYY and CDR2 is QGS in the germline V gene. CDR3 size: 18 residues. Trimming took 4 bases from V and 8 from J; bases not matched to a gene: 17. DNA of the CDR3: TGTGCTCTTGGGGGAGGTATTCCTTCGACTGGGGGATACCGCAAACTCATCTTT. This translates into CALGGGIPSTGGYRKLIF.